This T cell receptor beta chain was sequenced in a study of shared clonotypes between healthy human individuals. With respect to this clone: Its target is not known.

General study findings and limits: Sorted-subset sequencing, rarefaction showed, was incomplete despite large depth.

CDR1 and CDR2 from the germline V gene are WNHNN and SYGVQD (reference sequence). The V gene end was trimmed by 2 bases and the J gene end by 4 bases; junction bases not matched to a gene: 1. The CDR3 loop spans 14 amino acids. Per the authors' pipeline: Owing to the provision of junction-only sequences devoid of quality scores by immunoSEQ, filtering differed. The method was immunoSEQ multiplex PCR; TCRdb's version includes in-frame clones alone and lacks a portion of them. Clone size and the V and J calls come from that table; the DNA yielded D and trimming. The repertoire consists of under 1,900,000 clones, with 98% occurring once and the leading ten covering roughly 0.35%.

This receptor was identified in a man aged 25-45 years in good health. This chain joins TRBV10-1 and TRBJ2-2, with 7 bases that match TRBD1. Sequencing was done on a sample of naive CD4+ T cells sorted from blood. Subset described: CD45RA+ positively selected. CDR3 in DNA: TGCGCCAGCAGTGAGACAGGGGTCACCGGGGAGCTGTTTTTT. This translates into CASSETGVTGELFF.